One and the same sample provided the 28 T cell receptor beta chains below, sequenced in a study of T cell changes during pregnancy in multiple sclerosis. Using immunoSEQ multiplex PCR, the repertoire was profiled, and TCRdb retains in-frame clones only, with some absent. The top ten clones hold roughly 6.2% of a sample with around 130,000 clones, about 94% of them seen once. The sequences come from peripheral blood, collected before pregnancy. Receptor source: a female donor with multiple sclerosis, enrolled in a pregnancy study.

The V gene is TRBV28, the J gene TRBJ2-2; D unresolved. Germline V gene sequence: CDR1 MDHEN, CDR2 SYDVKM. The CDR3 runs to 14 residues. V lost 3 bases to trimming and J lost 4 bases, with 9 bases between them. CDR3: CASSFSESTGELFF. CDR3 DNA: TGTGCCAGCAGTTTTAGTGAGTCCACCGGGGAGCTGTTTTTT.

This rearrangement joins TRBV10-3 to TRBJ2-3, with TRBD1 identical over 11 bases. The ends lost 6 bases at V and 2 bases at J; junction bases unmatched: 4. CDR1 is ENHRY, CDR2 SYGVKD, per germline. The CDR3 totals 15 residues. The CDR3 spells CAIRGQGGFTDTQYF. Written as DNA, the CDR3 is TGTGCCATCAGGGGACAGGGGGGCTTCACAGATACGCAGTATTTT.

This chain connects TRBV7-3 to TRBJ2-7, with no clear D. This CDR3 comprises 13 residues. CDR1 is SGHTA and CDR2 is FQGTGA in the germline V gene. Trimming stripped 5 bases from V and 6 bases from J, with 14 bases between. CDR3 sequence: CASSPTVLSEQYF. CDR3 DNA: TGTGCCAGCAGCCCCACAGTGTTAAGCGAGCAGTACTTC.

A few counts support this clone. The chain carries TRBV23-1 and TRBJ1-1, with D perhaps TRBD1 (6 bases). TRBV23-1 is recorded as an ORF, its role being uncertain. Trimming pared 6 bases from V and 7 bases from J, leaving 18 bases between. This CDR3 is built from 14 residues. The CDR3 region has the DNA TGCGCCAGCAGAGACTCCAGGGGAGGGGGTGAAGCTTTCTTT. This gives the protein CASRDSRGGGEAFF.

The rearrangement joins TRBV5-1 to TRBJ1-4; the D gene is possibly TRBD1 (5 bases). Germline V CDR1 and CDR2: SGHRS, YFSETQ. The length of the CDR3 is 14 residues. Between the trimmed V and J ends, which lost 0 bases and 6 bases, there was a span of 9 bases. CDR3 protein: CASSLGQGYEKLFF. CDR3 sequence (DNA): TGCGCCAGCAGCTTGGGTCAGGGCTATGAAAAACTGTTTTTT.

The chain combines TRBV7-9 with TRBJ1-4; 9 bases line up with TRBD1. The V segment lost 1 base and the J segment 8 bases; nucleotides outside the gene matches: 5. Germline loops: CDR1 SEHNR, CDR2 FQNEAQ (reference sequence). The CDR3 loop spans 15 amino acids. The CDR3 bases are TGTGCCAGCAGCTTAGGGGACAGGGTACCCGAAAAACTGTTTTTT. Residues: CASSLGDRVPEKLFF.

This chain joins TRBV10-3 and TRBJ1-1; D gene ambiguous. Germline CDR1 reads ENHRY; CDR2 reads SYGVKD. CDR3 length equals 13 residues. The V gene lost 9 bases and the J gene lost 3 bases, with 14 bases spanning the gap. The CDR3: CAIRRKLDTEAFF. CDR3 in DNA: TGTGCCATACGGCGGAAATTGGACACTGAAGCTTTCTTT.

The chain has TRBV6-5 and TRBJ2-2; the match to TRBD1 covers 9 bases. V lost 6 bases, J lost 4 bases, and 3 bases stayed unmatched. The germline V gene encodes CDR1 MNHEY and CDR2 SVGAGI. The CDR3 has 14 amino acids. CDR3 amino acids: CASSRDRATGELFF. CDR3 DNA sequence: TGTGCCAGCAGCCGGGACAGGGCCACCGGGGAGCTGTTTTTT.

The gene calls are TRBV6-1 and TRBJ1-5, with D unclear. CDR1 is MNHNS, CDR2 SASEGT, per germline. Trimming left V 3 bases short and J 0 bases short, with 9 bases between. This CDR3 contains 15 residues. CDR3 sequence (DNA): TGTGCCAGCAGTGATTTTTTCTATAGCAATCAGCCCCAGCATTTT. Translating it yields CASSDFFYSNQPQHF.

J is TRBJ1-2 and V is TRBV28; TRBD1 matches at 8 bases. Germline CDR1 is MDHEN and CDR2 is SYDVKM. V gave up 2 bases and J gave up 4 bases; unmatched junction bases: 3. CDR3 length: 14 residues. In DNA form, the CDR3 reads TGTGCCAGCAGTTTAACACAGGGGGTCTATGGCTACACCTTC. Its translation: CASSLTQGVYGYTF.

This clone was seen only once. The J gene is TRBJ1-4, the V gene TRBV15; D is ambiguous. The CDR3 consists of 13 residues. V lost 0 bases, J lost 7 bases, and 6 bases lay in between. The germline V gene encodes CDR1 LNHNV and CDR2 YYDKDF (reference sequence). The CDR3 here is CATSREKSEKLFF. As DNA, the CDR3 is TGTGCCACCAGCAGAGAAAAGAGTGAAAAACTGTTTTTT.

V usage is TRBV6-5 and J usage is TRBJ1-3; D might be TRBD1 (6 bases). CDR1 and CDR2 from the germline V gene are MNHEY and SVGAGI. V shed 4 bases and J shed 0 bases, with 10 bases lying between them. This CDR3 is 15 amino acids long. CDR3 bases: TGTGCCAGCAGTTCATCAGGGGTCTCTGGAAACACCATATATTTT. The encoded protein is CASSSSGVSGNTIYF.

This clone was detected only a few times. The gene calls are TRBV4-2 and TRBJ1-2, with a tentative D call TRBD1 (6 bases). The CDR3 extends over 15 amino acids. The germline CDR1 and CDR2 sequences are LGHNA and YNFKEQ. Trimming stripped 0 bases from V and 8 bases from J, with 16 bases between. Written as DNA, the CDR3 is TGTGCCAGCAGCCAAGAAAGCGCCACAGGGTGGGGCTACACCTTC. It codes for CASSQESATGWGYTF.

The J gene is TRBJ2-1, the V gene TRBV5-4; TRBD2 matches 14 bases. Germline V gives CDR1 SGHNT, CDR2 YYREEE (reference sequence). The length of the CDR3 is 16 residues. J lost 5 bases, V lost 4 bases, and 5 bases had no gene match. The CDR3 spells CASSSPGLAGDNEQFF. Written as DNA, the CDR3 is TGTGCCAGCAGCAGTCCGGGACTAGCGGGAGACAATGAGCAGTTCTTC.

This clone came up once. The chain combines TRBV10-2 with TRBJ2-1; the match to TRBD2 covers 14 bases. This CDR3 has 15 amino acids. Germline CDR1 WSHSY, CDR2 SAAADI. Trimming cost V 5 bases and J 7 bases; bases outside gene matches: 4. DNA of the CDR3: TGCGCCAGCAGTTCGGGACTAGCGGGAGTTAATGAGCAGTTCTTC. As protein: CASSSGLAGVNEQFF.

The chain joins TRBV30 to TRBJ1-5, with TRBD1 matching 8 bases. CDR1 and CDR2 (germline): GTSNPN, SVGIG (reference sequence). The CDR3 is 15 amino acids. V shed 1 base and J 7 bases; nucleotides not matched to a gene: 9. CDR3: CAWSADRGIGQPQHF. CDR3 nucleotides: TGTGCCTGGAGTGCCGACAGGGGAATAGGGCAGCCCCAGCATTTT.

The chain carries TRBV19 and TRBJ1-5, with 9 positions matching TRBD1. V was clipped by 7 bases and J by 1 base; unmatched bases: 2. This CDR3 has 14 amino acids. Germline CDR1 and CDR2: LNHDA and SQIVND (reference sequence). The CDR3 reads CASTDRGSNQPQHF. The CDR3 DNA reads TGTGCCAGTACGGACAGGGGAAGCAATCAGCCCCAGCATTTT.

CDR3 sequence reads: CASSLGDRNYGYTF. As DNA, the CDR3 is TGCGCCAGCAGCTTGGGGGACAGAAACTATGGCTACACCTTC. The rearrangement uses TRBV5-1 and TRBJ1-2, with 7 bases aligning to TRBD1. CDR1 and CDR2 from the germline V gene are SGHRS and YFSETQ. This CDR3 is built from 14 residues. Trimming removed 0 bases from V and 2 bases from J; junction bases left unmatched: 1. Together with reference TRBV5-1 and TRBJ1-2, the CDR3 gives the full variable domain: KAGVTQTPRYLIKTRGQQVTLSCSPISGHRSVSWYQQTPGQGLQFLFEYFSETQRNKGNFPGRFSGRQFSNSRSEMNVSTLELGDSALYLCASSLGDRNYGYTFGSGTRLTVV.

The V gene is TRBV5-1, the J gene TRBJ2-3; D is perhaps TRBD2 (6 bases). The germline V gene encodes CDR1 SGHRS and CDR2 YFSETQ. V was pared by 3 bases and J by 0 bases, with 14 bases between. The CDR3 sequence is 16 residues long. The CDR3 reads CASSSGLTVSTDTQYF. The DNA of the CDR3 is TGCGCCAGCAGCTCGGGACTCACTGTCAGCACAGATACGCAGTATTTT.

This clone was observed a single time. The chain joins TRBV23-1 to TRBJ2-3; 7 positions match TRBD2. TRBV23-1 is marked as an open reading frame, function uncertain. The CDR3 covers 17 residues. V was pared by 4 bases and J by 3 bases, with 13 bases of the junction left unmatched. CDR3: CASSPRGPGGSTDTQYF. Here the CDR3 DNA reads TGCGCCAGCAGTCCAAGGGGCCCGGGGGGAAGTACAGATACGCAGTATTTT.

The rearrangement uses TRBV2 and TRBJ1-6; D gene ambiguous. The CDR3 is 15 amino acids. Per germline, CDR1 SNHLY and CDR2 FYNNEI. Trimming stripped 2 bases from V and 11 bases from J, with 16 bases between. The CDR3 spells CASSESPTGLPPLHF. Here the CDR3 DNA reads TGTGCCAGCAGTGAATCCCCGACCGGGTTACCACCCCTCCACTTT.

The chain recombines TRBV7-3 with TRBJ2-3; TRBD1 is a possible D gene (5 bases). V was trimmed by 3 bases and J by 3 bases, leaving 10 bases between them. Per germline, CDR1 SGHTA and CDR2 FQGTGA. This CDR3 has 14 residues. CDR3 in amino acids: CASSLDTSTDTQYF. The DNA for the CDR3 is TGTGCCAGCAGCTTGGACACATCAACAGATACGCAGTATTTT.

The chain employs TRBV18 and TRBJ1-2, with D perhaps matching TRBD1 (6 bases). Trimming shortened V by 6 bases and J by 5 bases, and 13 bases separated the two germline ends. CDR3 length equals 13 residues. Per the germline V gene, CDR1 is KGHSH and CDR2 is LQKENI. CDR3 bases: TGTGCCAGCTCCCCAGGGACAAGATATGGCTACACCTTC. Amino acids: CASSPGTRYGYTF.

This clone was detected once. This rearrangement joins TRBV6-5 to TRBJ1-2; D possibly corresponds to TRBD1 (5 bases). Germline V gives CDR1 MNHEY, CDR2 SVGAGI. V dropped 4 bases and J dropped 2 bases, with 17 bases sitting between them. This CDR3 is 16 amino acids long. The chain's CDR3 is CASSSIPGKGNYGYTF. DNA for the CDR3: TGTGCCAGCAGTTCAATCCCAGGGAAAGGGAACTATGGCTACACCTTC.

This clone was counted between two and nine times. The rearrangement links TRBV13 to TRBJ1-1, with a weak D call TRBD1 (5 bases). The CDR3 contains 15 residues. V was clipped by 0 bases and J by 5 bases, with 13 bases between them. The V gene's germline CDR1 is PRHDT and CDR2 FYEKMQ (reference sequence). The chain's CDR3 is CASSLGAAGMTEAFF. The CDR3 DNA follows: TGTGCCAGCAGCTTAGGTGCGGCAGGGATGACTGAAGCTTTCTTT.

The V and J genes are TRBV21-1 and TRBJ1-2; the table names TRBD1, a call not compared with the DNA. TRBV21-1 is noted as a pseudogene. This CDR3 is built from 16 residues. As DNA, the CDR3 is TGTGCCAGCAGCAACGAAAGTGGGACAGCCTGTTATGGCTACACCTTC. It is translated as CASSNESGTACYGYTF.

The genes are TRBV7-3 and TRBJ2-2, with D possibly being TRBD1 (6 bases). Germline-derived CDR1 and CDR2 are SGHTA and FQGTGA. Trimming removed 5 bases at V and 4 bases at J, with 8 bases between. The CDR3 loop spans 13 amino acids. The CDR3 loop is CASSDRPTGELFF. The CDR3 DNA follows: TGTGCCAGCAGCGACAGGCCCACCGGGGAGCTGTTTTTT.

The chain links TRBV5-1 to TRBJ2-1; a possible D gene is TRBD2 (6 bases). Germline CDR1 is SGHRS and CDR2 is YFSETQ. This CDR3 has 15 amino acids. V gave up 3 bases and J gave up 6 bases, with 16 bases separating them. CDR3: CASSSGVFNGNEQFF. The DNA of the CDR3 is TGCGCCAGCAGCTCGGGAGTTTTCAACGGCAATGAGCAGTTCTTC.